This T cell receptor (beta chain) was identified in a study of blood T cell repertoires in COVID-19. V lost 5 bases to trimming and J lost 0 bases; unmatched junction nucleotides: 5. Germline V CDR1 and CDR2: MNHNY, SVGAGI (reference sequence). CDR3 length: 16 residues. Profiled with immunoSEQ multiplex PCR; TCRdb holds only in-frame clones, not every one. The sample shows about 110,000 clones, over 75% of them seen only once. This clone was recorded once. The sample was peripheral blood. The chain has TRBV6-6 and TRBJ2-2; 8 nucleotides align to TRBD2. This TCR was sampled from a human donor in a cohort sampled during active COVID-19. CDR3 coding DNA: TGTGCCAGCAGTCAATTAGCGGGGACGAACACCGGGGAGCTGTTTTTT. This sequence encodes CASSQLAGTNTGELFF.